This T cell receptor (beta chain) was sequenced during a study of T-cell reconstitution after alpha-beta-depleted transplantation in children. Whole-study findings and limits: T-cell numbers and diversity, one year after transplant, stemmed largely from T cells that were newly produced. About two months after transplant, alpha-beta T cells reportedly came from several hundred expanded graft clones.

Between the trimmed V and J ends, which lost 6 bases and 4 bases, there was a span of 13 bases. This CDR3 has 13 residues. Preparation of the TCRbeta library used unique molecular identifiers. A single record per CDR3 protein comes from TCRdb applying MiXCR to the PCR reads. The table lists hundreds of thousands of distinct CDR3 sequences, 13% of them singletons. This clonotype was counted at least ten times. The antigen is not known. This material consisted of PBMCs, taken before TCRalphabeta/CD19-depleted stem cell transplant. The chain joins TRBV12-3 or TRBV12-4 to TRBJ2-7; D possibly matches TRBD1 or TRBD2 (6 bases each). The clonotype was recovered from a girl aged 2-15 years with congenital amegakaryocytic thrombocytopenia, due to receive a stem cell transplant. CDR3 sequence reads: CASRRLGGYEQYF. The CDR3 DNA follows: TGTGCCAGCAGGAGACTAGGGGGATACGAGCAGTACTTC.